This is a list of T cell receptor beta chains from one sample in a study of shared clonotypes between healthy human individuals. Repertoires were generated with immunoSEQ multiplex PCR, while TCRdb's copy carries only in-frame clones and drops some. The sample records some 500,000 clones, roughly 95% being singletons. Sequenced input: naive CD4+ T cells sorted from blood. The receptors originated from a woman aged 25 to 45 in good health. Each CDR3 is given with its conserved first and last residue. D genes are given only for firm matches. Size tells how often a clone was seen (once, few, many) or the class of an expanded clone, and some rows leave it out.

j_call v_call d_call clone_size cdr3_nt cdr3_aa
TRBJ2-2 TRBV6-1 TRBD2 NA TGTGCCAGCAGTGAGATAGCGGGGGGGAACACCGGGGAGCTGTTTTTT CASSEIAGGNTGELFF
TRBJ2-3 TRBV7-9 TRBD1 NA TGTGCCAGCAGCTTACGGGACAGCAACGTCTTTCCTAGCACAGATACGCAGTATTTT CASSLRDSNVFPSTDTQYF
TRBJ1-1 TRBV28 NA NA TGTGCCAGCAGTTACCTTGCAGGGAGGAACACTGAAGCTTTCTTT CASSYLAGRNTEAFF
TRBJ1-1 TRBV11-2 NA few TGTGCCAGCAGCGTCCCGGGGAGGACTGAAGCTTTCTTT CASSVPGRTEAFF
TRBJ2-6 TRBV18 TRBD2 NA TGTGCCAGCTCACTCACGGGGGGGCTTGGGGCCAACGTCCTGACTTTC CASSLTGGLGANVLTF
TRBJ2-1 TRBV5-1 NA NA TGCGCCAGCAGCTTGGCCTCGGCCTCAAGTGAGCAGTTCTTC CASSLASASSEQFF
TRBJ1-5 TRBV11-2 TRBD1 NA TGTGCCAGCAGCCGGGGACAGGGGACGTATCAGCCCCAGCATTTT CASSRGQGTYQPQHF
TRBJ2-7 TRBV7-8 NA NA TGTGCCAGCAGCTCTCCCCCAGATTTAGGCAAGTTCTACGAGCAGTACTTC CASSSPPDLGKFYEQYF
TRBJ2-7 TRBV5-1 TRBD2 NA TGCGCCAGCAGCGCATGGACTAGCGGGAGTTACGAGCAGTACTTC CASSAWTSGSYEQYF
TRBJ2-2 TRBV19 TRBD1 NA TGTGCCAGTCAACCCGGGACAGGGAACACCGGGGAGCTGTTTTTT CASQPGTGNTGELFF
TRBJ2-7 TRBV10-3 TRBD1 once TGTGCCATTTCGGGACAGGGGGCCTACGAGCAGTACTTC CAISGQGAYEQYF
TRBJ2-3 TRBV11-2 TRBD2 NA TGTGCCAGCAGCTCCCGACTAGCGGATAAAGATACGCAGTATTTT CASSSRLADKDTQYF
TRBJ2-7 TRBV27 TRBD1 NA TGTGCCAGCAGTACCTCAGGGGGCCTACTTTACGAGCAGTACTTC CASSTSGGLLYEQYF
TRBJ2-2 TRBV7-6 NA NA TGTGCCAGCAGCTTGAGCGCGGGCACCGGGGAGCTGTTTTTT CASSLSAGTGELFF
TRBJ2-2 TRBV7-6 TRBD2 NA TGTGCCAGCAGCTTAGAAGGGACTAGGGGCGCGAACACCGGGGAGCTGTTTTTT CASSLEGTRGANTGELFF
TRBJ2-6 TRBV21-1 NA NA TGTGCCAGCAGCGCTGGGGCCAACGTCCTGACTTTC CASSAGANVLTF
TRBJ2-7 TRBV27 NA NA TGTGCCAGCAGTTTATCCGGCCAGAACTACGAGCAGTACTTC CASSLSGQNYEQYF
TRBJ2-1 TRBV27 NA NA TGTGCCAGCAGTTTATCAAGGGGCAGCGTCTCCTACAATGAGCAGTTCTTC CASSLSRGSVSYNEQFF
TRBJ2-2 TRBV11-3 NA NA TGTGCCAGCAGCTTAGTCGGGGGGAACACCGGGGAGCTGTTTTTT CASSLVGGNTGELFF
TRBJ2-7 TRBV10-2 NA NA TGCGCCAGCAGGTGGGGTACCTACGAGCAGTACTTC CASRWGTYEQYF
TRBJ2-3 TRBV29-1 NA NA TGCAGCGTGCAGACGGGGGATACGCAGTATTTT CSVQTGDTQYF
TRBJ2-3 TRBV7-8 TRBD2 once TGTGCCAGCAGCCCCTTAGCGGGGAACACAGATACGCAGTATTTT CASSPLAGNTDTQYF
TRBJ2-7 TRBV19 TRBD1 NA TGTGCCAGTAGTATACTATTTCTGGGGACAGATTCCTACGAGCAGTACTTC CASSILFLGTDSYEQYF
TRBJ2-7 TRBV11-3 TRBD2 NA TGTGCCAGCAGCGATGGACTAGCGGGTGACTACGAGCAGTACTTC CASSDGLAGDYEQYF
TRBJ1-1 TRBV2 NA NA TGTGCCAGCAGTGACTTAGGGAAAGCCGAAGCTTTCTTT CASSDLGKAEAFF
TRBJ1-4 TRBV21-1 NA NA TGTGCCAGCAGCCCTAACGCAGGACGCTCAAATGAAAAACTGTTTTTT CASSPNAGRSNEKLFF
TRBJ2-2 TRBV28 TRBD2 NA TGTGCCAGCAGTGAGGGACTAGCGGGAGCCGGGGAGCTGTTTTTT CASSEGLAGAGELFF
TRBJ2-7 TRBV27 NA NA TGTGCCAGCAGTTATTTCCCCGGATACGAGCAGTACTTC CASSYFPGYEQYF
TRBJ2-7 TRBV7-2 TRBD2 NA TGTGCCAGCAGCTTAGGCCTAGCGGGAGGGATCCGAGAGCAGTACTTC CASSLGLAGGIREQYF
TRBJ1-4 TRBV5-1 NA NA TGCGCCAGCAGCCCCCCGGAGGGGGGGTCTGAAAAACTGTTTTTT CASSPPEGGSEKLFF
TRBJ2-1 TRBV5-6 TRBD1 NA TGTGCCAGCAGCTTGCAGCGTTGGGACAGTGCCTACAATGAGCAGTTCTTC CASSLQRWDSAYNEQFF
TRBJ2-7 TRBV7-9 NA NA TGTGCCAGCAGCTTAGTGACAGCCCCCGCCTACGAGCAGTACTTC CASSLVTAPAYEQYF
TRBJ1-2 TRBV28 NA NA TGTGCCAGCAGCACACCAGGTTCTCTGGGCGGCTACACCTTC CASSTPGSLGGYTF
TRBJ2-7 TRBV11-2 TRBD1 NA TGTGCCAGCAGCTTAGCCGGGACAGATACCTACGAGCAGTACTTC CASSLAGTDTYEQYF
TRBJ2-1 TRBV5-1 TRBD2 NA TGCGCCAGCAGCTTCCTAGCGGGAGAGGAGAATGAGCAGTTCTTC CASSFLAGEENEQFF
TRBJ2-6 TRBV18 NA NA TGTGCCAGCTCACCCCTGACCGGTTCGGGGGGGGCCAACGTCCTGACTTTC CASSPLTGSGGANVLTF
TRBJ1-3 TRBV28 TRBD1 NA TGTGCCAGCAGTTTACCATTGTCAGGGGGGCTCTCTGGAAACACCATATATTTT CASSLPLSGGLSGNTIYF
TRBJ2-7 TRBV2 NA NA TGTGCCAGCAGTTTTTCCTACGAGCAGTACTTC CASSFSYEQYF
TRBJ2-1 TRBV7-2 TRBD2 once TGTGCCAGCAGCTACTTTATTACTAGCGTCTCCTACAATGAGCAGTTCTTC CASSYFITSVSYNEQFF
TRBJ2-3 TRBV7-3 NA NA TGTGCCAGCAGCTTAACGATCAGCACAGATACGCAGTATTTT CASSLTISTDTQYF
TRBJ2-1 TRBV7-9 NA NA TGTGCCAGCAGCTTAGTCTTTGGGCTAGAGGGGAACAATGAGCAGTTCTTC CASSLVFGLEGNNEQFF
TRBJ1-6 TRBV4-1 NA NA TGCGCCAGCAGCCTAAAGAAGATGACCCGTGGGTCCTATAATTCACCCCTCCACTTT CASSLKKMTRGSYNSPLHF
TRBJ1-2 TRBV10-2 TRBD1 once TGCGCCAGCAGTGAGCAAGGGGGACAGCTCTATGGCTACACCTTC CASSEQGGQLYGYTF
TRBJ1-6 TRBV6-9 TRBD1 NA TGTGCCAGCAGTCAGGGGACAGGGGGTTTTGTAGGTTCACCCCTCCACTTT CASSQGTGGFVGSPLHF
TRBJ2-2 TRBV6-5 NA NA TGTGCCAGTCGGGAGTCCCCAGGGGAGCTGTTTTTT CASRESPGELFF
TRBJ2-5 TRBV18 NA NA TGTGCCAGCTCACCCAGGGCGGGACACTATCAAGAGACCCAGTACTTC CASSPRAGHYQETQYF
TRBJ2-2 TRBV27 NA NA TGTGCCAGCAGACCCACTTGGACCGGGGAGCTGTTTTTT CASRPTWTGELFF
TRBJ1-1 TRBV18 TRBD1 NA TGTGCCAGCTCACTGGGACAGGGGGACACTGAAGCTTTCTTT CASSLGQGDTEAFF
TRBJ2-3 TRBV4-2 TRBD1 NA TGTGCCAGCAGCCAGAGAGGGACAGGGGGCGGAGATACGCAGTATTTT CASSQRGTGGGDTQYF
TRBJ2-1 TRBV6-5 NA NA TGTGCCAGCAGTGGGGGACCGTTTAGTGAGCAGTTCTTC CASSGGPFSEQFF
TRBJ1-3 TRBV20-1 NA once TGCAGTGCCAAGGACAGAAACACCATATATTTT CSAKDRNTIYF
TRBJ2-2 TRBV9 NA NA TGTGCCAGCAGCGTATACCCCGAGGCAGGGGGGACCGGGGAGCTGTTTTTT CASSVYPEAGGTGELFF
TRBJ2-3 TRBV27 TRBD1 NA TGTGCCAGCGCAGGACAGGGGGCATCAGATACGCAGTATTTT CASAGQGASDTQYF
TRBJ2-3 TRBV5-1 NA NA TGCGCCAGCAGCCTCTCGGACTCCACAGATACGCAGTATTTT CASSLSDSTDTQYF
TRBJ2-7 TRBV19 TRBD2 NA TGTGCCAGTAACCCTGATAGCGGGAGCGACGAGCAGTACTTC CASNPDSGSDEQYF